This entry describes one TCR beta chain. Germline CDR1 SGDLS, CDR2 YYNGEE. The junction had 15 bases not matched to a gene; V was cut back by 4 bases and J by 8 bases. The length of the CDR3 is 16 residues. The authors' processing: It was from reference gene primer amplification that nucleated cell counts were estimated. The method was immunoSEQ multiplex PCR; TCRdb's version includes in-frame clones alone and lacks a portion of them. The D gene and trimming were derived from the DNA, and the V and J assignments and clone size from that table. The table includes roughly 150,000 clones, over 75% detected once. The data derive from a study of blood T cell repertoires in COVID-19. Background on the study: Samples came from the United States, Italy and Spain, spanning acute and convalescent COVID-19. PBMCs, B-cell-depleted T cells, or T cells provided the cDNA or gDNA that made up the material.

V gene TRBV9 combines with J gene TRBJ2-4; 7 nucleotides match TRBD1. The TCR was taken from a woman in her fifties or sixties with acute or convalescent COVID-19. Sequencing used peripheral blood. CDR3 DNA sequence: TGTGCCAGCAGCCACGGGACCTCCAGCCAGGGGGACATTCAGTACTTC. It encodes CASSHGTSSQGDIQYF.